This T cell receptor (beta chain) derives from a study of T cells expressing NK-cell markers. Study information: Each TCR beta repertoire originated in sorted T cells that were CD3+CD56+NKG2C+, CD3+CD56+NKG2C- or CD3+CD56-NKG2C+.

TCRdb processed the 5' RACE reads again and assigns one entry to each CDR3 protein, with no DNA. The sample has almost 450,000 distinct CDR3 sequences; the top ten hold about 7.1%. Of note for this clonotype: What it binds is not known.

This CDR3 contains 17 residues. Germline-derived CDR1 and CDR2 are SGHAT and FQNNGV. The study's findings and limits: In 6 or 7 donors, dominant NKG2C+ clonotypes were roughly 1.0-7.0% of CD8+ T cells. Whether expanded NKG2C+ T cell clones were HCMV-specific remained unclear. Dominance of the CD3+CD56-NKG2C+ fraction by these clonotypes also held in several donors.

The gene calls are TRBV11-2 and TRBJ2-1; no DNA is available, so the TRBD1 call from TCRdb remains unchecked. What was sequenced was blood T cells: a sorted CD56 or NKG2C T cell subset, CD4+ or CD8+ T cells, or bulk PBMC T cells (not recorded which). This receptor was obtained from a woman aged 18 to 69 in good health. The CDR3 sequence: CASSSYIQDRVYNEQFF.